This T cell receptor (beta chain) was documented in a study of T cells in Graves' hyperthyroidism and ophthalmopathy. The CDR3 contains 12 residues. The V gene's germline CDR1 is SEHNR and CDR2 FQNEAQ (reference sequence). A lack of ophthalmopathy progression within 18 months defined stable Graves' hyperthyroidism. The PBMCs were sourced from fresh peripheral blood (about 10 ml). Comment on this clonotype: The junction departs from the called germline gene at one end, perhaps through a read error.

RNA transcripts served as the template for amplifying TCR beta CDR3 regions. A first-round RT-PCR of the TCR CDR3 used the HTBI primer set. From the multiplex PCR reads, TCRdb called clonotypes with MiXCR, one entry per CDR3 protein. The sample holds around 340,000 distinct CDR3 sequences, 14% seen once. The receptor was derived from a woman younger than 45 with Graves' hyperthyroidism. The sequencing sample was made of blood. The V call is TRBV7-9, the J call TRBJ1-2, with D uncertain. The CDR3 coding sequence is TGTGCCAGCAGCTTAGATACCTATGACTACACCTTC. Its protein product is CASSLDTYDYTF. Complete variable domain (other parts from reference TRBV7-9 and TRBJ1-2): DTGVSQNPRHKITKRGQNVTFRCDPISEHNRLYWYRQTLGQGPEFLTYFQNEAQLEKSRLLSDRFSAERPKGSFSTLEIQRTEQGDSAMYLCASSLDTYDYTFGSGTRLTVV.